Following are 2 T cell receptor beta chains from one sample sequenced in a study of T cell responses to AZD1222 COVID-19 vaccine. Assay: immunoSEQ multiplex PCR; the TCRdb copy retains only in-frame clones and omits some. Here the sample spans about 73,000 clones, about 91% being singletons. This sample comprised peripheral blood, obtained on day 0 of AZD1222 vaccination. All receptors come from an adult in good health.

The gene calls are TRBV6-5 and TRBJ1-5; D remains ambiguous. Trimming took 6 bases from V and 2 from J, leaving 14 bases between them. Per germline, CDR1 MNHEY and CDR2 SVGAGI. The CDR3 is made up of 15 amino acids. The CDR3 protein is CASRILESGNQPQHF. DNA for the CDR3: TGTGCCAGCAGAATTCTAGAATCCGGCAATCAGCCCCAGCATTTT.

The chain links TRBV30 to TRBJ2-7; D is possibly TRBD2 (5 bases). V lost 6 bases to trimming and J lost 0 bases, with 6 bases between them. Per germline, CDR1 GTSNPN and CDR2 SVGIG (reference sequence). There are 11 residues in the CDR3. The CDR3, as DNA: TGTGCCTGCCGGGGCTCCTACGAGCAGTACTTC. This gives the protein CACRGSYEQYF.